These T cell receptor beta chains were read from a single sample in a study of control samples from healthy donors and cancer patients. TCRdb's copy holds only in-frame clones and misses some; the assay was immunoSEQ multiplex PCR. The profile shows approximately 120,000 clones, around 88% of them singletons. The sequenced sample was blood. The receptors shown here come from a woman between 45 and 65 years old in good health. The CDR3 runs from the conserved cysteine through the conserved F or W. The D gene is left open where the match is weak. Rows may omit the clone size; those that give it use once, few, many or a size class.

D: TRBD1; size: -; length: 14; J: TRBJ1-3; V: TRBV2; DNA: TGTGCCAGCACCGAGAGGGACAGTGGAAACACCATATATTTT; CDR3: CASTERDSGNTIYF
D: -; size: -; length: 13; J: TRBJ2-3; V: TRBV2; DNA: TGTGCCAGCCGGGCGGGGAGCACAGATACGCAGTATTTT; CDR3: CASRAGSTDTQYF
D: -; size: -; length: 15; J: TRBJ2-2; V: TRBV5-1; DNA: TGCGCCAGCAGCCTCAAGCCGACAGGCACCGGGGAGCTGTTTTTT; CDR3: CASSLKPTGTGELFF
D: -; size: -; length: 17; J: TRBJ1-1; V: TRBV7-8; DNA: TGTGCCAGCAGCTTAGTGGGAGGTGGGGGGCCGAACACTGAAGCTTTCTTT; CDR3: CASSLVGGGGPNTEAFF
D: TRBD1; size: -; length: 15; J: TRBJ2-7; V: TRBV27; DNA: TGTGCCAGCAGTTCGGGACAGGTCCGCTTCTACGAGCAGTACTTC; CDR3: CASSSGQVRFYEQYF
D: TRBD1; size: -; length: 12; J: TRBJ1-1; V: TRBV6-5; DNA: TGTGCCAGCCGGACAGGGAACACTGAAGCTTTCTTT; CDR3: CASRTGNTEAFF
D: TRBD2; size: -; length: 19; J: TRBJ2-3; V: TRBV15; DNA: TGTGCCACCAGCAGAGAGGGGGGACTAGCGGGAGGGTTAGGAGATACGCAGTATTTT; CDR3: CATSREGGLAGGLGDTQYF
D: TRBD1; size: once; length: 16; J: TRBJ1-5; V: TRBV6-1; DNA: TGTGCCAGCAGTGCTAGAGACAGGGGGCGCAATCAGCCCCAGCATTTT; CDR3: CASSARDRGRNQPQHF
D: -; size: -; length: 13; J: TRBJ1-1; V: TRBV6-6; DNA: TGTGCCAGCAGTTTTGGGATGAACACTGAAGCTTTCTTT; CDR3: CASSFGMNTEAFF
D: -; size: -; length: 15; J: TRBJ2-1; V: TRBV5-1; DNA: TGCGCCAGCAGCTTCGCGGGAACGACCTACAATGAGCAGTTCTTC; CDR3: CASSFAGTTYNEQFF
D: TRBD2; size: -; length: 21; J: TRBJ2-5; V: TRBV30; DNA: TGTGCCTGGAGTAGATCAGGCCCCGGGGCTAGCGGGGAGTCGTACCAAGAGACCCAGTACTTC; CDR3: CAWSRSGPGASGESYQETQYF
D: -; size: many; length: 18; J: TRBJ2-1; V: TRBV27; DNA: TGTGCCAGCAGTTCCCAGCAAACCCTAGCGCGACGAAACAATGAGCAGTTCTTC; CDR3: CASSSQQTLARRNNEQFF
D: TRBD1; size: -; length: 14; J: TRBJ1-5; V: TRBV29-1; DNA: TGCAGCGTGGGGGACAGGGGCCTCAATCAGCCCCAGCATTTT; CDR3: CSVGDRGLNQPQHF
D: TRBD1; size: -; length: 13; J: TRBJ1-1; V: TRBV6-5; DNA: TGTGCCAGCAGTAGACAGGGGAACACTGAAGCTTTCTTT; CDR3: CASSRQGNTEAFF
D: TRBD2; size: -; length: 16; J: TRBJ2-5; V: TRBV18; DNA: TGTGCCAGCTCGCCGCGGACTAGCGGGAGGGAAGAGACCCAGTACTTC; CDR3: CASSPRTSGREETQYF
D: TRBD1; size: -; length: 15; J: TRBJ1-3; V: TRBV18; DNA: TGTGCCAGCTTCACCCGACAGGGGGTTAAAAACACCATATATTTT; CDR3: CASFTRQGVKNTIYF
D: -; size: -; length: 13; J: TRBJ2-5; V: TRBV2; DNA: TGTGCCAGCAGCCGCAGGCTCGGGGAGACCCAGTACTTC; CDR3: CASSRRLGETQYF
D: -; size: -; length: 12; J: TRBJ1-2; V: TRBV7-2; DNA: TGTGCCAGCAGCTTAGCGGGCTATGGCTACACCTTC; CDR3: CASSLAGYGYTF
D: -; size: -; length: 15; J: TRBJ2-3; V: TRBV11-2; DNA: TGTGCCAGCACCCAGGCTGGAGGGAGAACAGATACGCAGTATTTT; CDR3: CASTQAGGRTDTQYF
D: TRBD2; size: -; length: 15; J: TRBJ2-2; V: TRBV2; DNA: TGTGCCAGCAGTCATAGCGGGGCCGTACCGGGGGAGCTGTTTTTT; CDR3: CASSHSGAVPGELFF
D: -; size: once; length: 12; J: TRBJ1-4; V: TRBV7-9; DNA: TGTGCCAGCAGCTTTGCTAATGAAAAACTGTTTTTT; CDR3: CASSFANEKLFF
D: -; size: -; length: 12; J: TRBJ1-5; V: TRBV6-5; DNA: TGTGCTAGCACCCACTGGGGGGAGCCCCAGCATTTT; CDR3: CASTHWGEPQHF
D: -; size: -; length: 13; J: TRBJ2-3; V: TRBV2; DNA: TGTGCCAGCAGGGAGGGTAGTACAGATACGCAGTATTTT; CDR3: CASREGSTDTQYF
D: -; size: -; length: 18; J: TRBJ2-6; V: TRBV4-3; DNA: TGCGCCAGCAGCCAACCTTATGCCGTTTACTCTGGGGCCAACGTCCTGACTTTC; CDR3: CASSQPYAVYSGANVLTF
D: -; size: -; length: 17; J: TRBJ2-3; V: TRBV4-1; DNA: TGCGCCAGCAGCCCCCTCAACAGGGACTCGAATACAGATACGCAGTATTTT; CDR3: CASSPLNRDSNTDTQYF
D: TRBD1; size: -; length: 17; J: TRBJ1-1; V: TRBV7-9; DNA: TGTGCCAGCAGCAAATTATTGCCGGGACAGGTGAACACTGAAGCTTTCTTT; CDR3: CASSKLLPGQVNTEAFF
D: -; size: few; length: 13; J: TRBJ2-3; V: TRBV30; DNA: TGTGCCTGGACCTCACAGAGCACAGATACGCAGTATTTT; CDR3: CAWTSQSTDTQYF
D: TRBD2; size: -; length: 15; J: TRBJ2-5; V: TRBV15; DNA: TGTGCCACCAGCACCAGCGGGGGGGCCGGAGAGACCCAGTACTTC; CDR3: CATSTSGGAGETQYF